This T cell receptor beta chain was obtained from a study of blood T cells in healthy people across ages. This CDR3 spans 15 amino acids. V shed 2 bases and J shed 0 bases, with 5 bases lying between them. Per germline, CDR1 MNHEY and CDR2 SVGEGT. This clonotype was seen a few times. The authors ran a second PCR of roughly 6 to 11 cycles using a sample-barcoded 5' primer and a J-beta primer mix. Any given sample supplied a minimum of 2.5 million CDR3-containing paired-end reads. TCRdb re-derived calls from the 5' RACE reads in MiXCR, one entry per CDR3 protein. The sample consists of fewer than 1,000,000 distinct CDR3 sequences, about 47% of them appearing once.

The source is a man at least 80 years old in good health. Sequences were obtained from blood. This chain joins TRBV6-2 or TRBV6-3 and TRBJ2-6; no firm D call. The CDR3 nucleotides are TGTGCCAGCAGTTACGTGCGCTCTGGGGCCAACGTCCTGACTTTC. Translation gives CASSYVRSGANVLTF.